The rows below give T cell receptor beta chains drawn from one sample of a study of cytomegalovirus exposure and HLA in healthy donors. The protocol was immunoSEQ multiplex PCR, while the TCRdb copy is restricted to in-frame clones and leaves out a portion. The data show fewer than 130,000 clones, 65% to 80% seen once. Sample: PBMCs. These receptors were taken from a man under 40 in good health and CMV-seropositive. Each CDR3 is given with its conserved first and last residue. A D gene is named only where the DNA matches it firmly. Only some rows state a clone size, as once, few, many or a class for expanded clones.

TRBJ2-7	TRBV27	TRBD1	.	14	TGTGCCAGCAGTCCGGGACAGGGGGGCTACGAGCAGTACTTC	CASSPGQGGYEQYF
TRBJ2-5	TRBV5-4	TRBD2	once	17	TGTGCCAGCAGCTTGGCCGAGCGGGGGGGCTTATTAGGGACCCAGTACTTC	CASSLAERGGLLGTQYF
TRBJ1-2	TRBV30	TRBD1	.	12	TGTGCCCGAAGACAGGGGGAGTTGGGCTACACCTTC	CARRQGELGYTF
TRBJ1-2	TRBV4-2	.	.	15	TGTGCCAGCAGCCAAGATCTCGCGCAGGGCCACGGCTACACCTTC	CASSQDLAQGHGYTF
TRBJ2-5	TRBV11-1	TRBD2	.	16	TGTGCCAGCAGTTCAGCGGGGGGGCCCTATGAAGAGACCCAGTACTTC	CASSSAGGPYEETQYF
TRBJ1-3	TRBV5-4	TRBD1	.	18	TGTGCCAGCAGCTACAAACCGGGACAGTTGAGCTCTGGAAACACCATATATTTT	CASSYKPGQLSSGNTIYF
TRBJ2-3	TRBV2	.	once	14	TGTGCCAGCAGTGTCTACAGAAGCACAGATACGCAGTATTTT	CASSVYRSTDTQYF
TRBJ2-7	TRBV25-1	TRBD1	.	16	TGTGCCAGCAGTGAGCCGACAGGGGGAACGTTGGACGAGCAGTACTTC	CASSEPTGGTLDEQYF
TRBJ2-7	TRBV9	TRBD1	.	15	TGTGCCAGCAGCGTAGGGACAGGGGGCCTTGGCGAGCAGTACTTC	CASSVGTGGLGEQYF
TRBJ2-3	TRBV7-6	.	.	15	TGTGCCAGCAGCTTAGGGCCGACAGCGACAGATACGCAGTATTTT	CASSLGPTATDTQYF
TRBJ2-2	TRBV9	.	.	16	TGTGCCAGCAGCCCAACTACTAGCTGGGTGGGCGGGGAGCTGTTTTTT	CASSPTTSWVGGELFF
TRBJ1-1	TRBV10-3	.	once	15	TGTGCCATCAGTAGGGAGGGATCCATGAACACTGAAGCTTTCTTT	CAISREGSMNTEAFF
TRBJ1-1	TRBV18	.	.	14	TGTGCCAGCTCACCACCCGGGGGGGACACTGAAGCTTTCTTT	CASSPPGGDTEAFF
TRBJ1-1	TRBV5-1	TRBD1	.	15	TGCGCCAGCAGGGATGGAGCAGGGGGCGTCACTGAAGCTTTCTTT	CASRDGAGGVTEAFF
TRBJ2-3	TRBV4-1	.	few	17	TGCGCCAGCAGCCAAGATATAGGGGCTGGTCGCACAGATACGCAGTATTTT	CASSQDIGAGRTDTQYF
TRBJ1-2	TRBV11-2	.	.	11	TGTGCCAGCAGCCAATACTATGGCTACACCTTC	CASSQYYGYTF
TRBJ2-2	TRBV2	TRBD1	.	16	TGTGCCAGCAGTGAAACAGGGGCAACGTACACCGGGGAGCTGTTTTTT	CASSETGATYTGELFF
TRBJ2-7	TRBV5-6	.	.	12	TGTGCCAGCAGCTTAGCCCCCTACGAGCAGTACTTC	CASSLAPYEQYF
TRBJ1-1	TRBV10-2	.	few	12	TGCGCCAGCAGTGAGTCGAATCAACAGGCTTTCTTT	CASSESNQQAFF